The 23 T cell receptor beta chains in this list originate from one sample, sequenced in a study of cytomegalovirus exposure and HLA in healthy donors. Both 60 Vbeta primers and 13 Jbeta primers went into the PCR. The method was immunoSEQ multiplex PCR; TCRdb's version includes in-frame clones alone and lacks a portion of them. Its table records around 150,000 clones. Sequencing was performed on PBMCs. Receptor source: a woman in her sixties or seventies in good health and CMV-seronegative.

The rearrangement uses TRBV5-1 and TRBJ1-2; 8 nucleotides line up with TRBD1. Germline CDR1 reads SGHRS; CDR2 reads YFSETQ. The CDR3 runs to 13 residues. With 4 bases clipped from V and 5 bases from J, the junction kept 4 bases outside the gene matches. CDR3 bases: TGCGCCAGCAGCGTGGACAGGGAATATGGCTACACCTTC. Its protein is CASSVDREYGYTF.

This rearrangement joins TRBV14 to TRBJ2-7, with TRBD1 matching over 9 bases. Germline lookup yields CDR1 SGHDN and CDR2 FVKESK. The CDR3 loop spans 16 amino acids. Trimming at V came to 5 bases and at J to 5 bases, leaving 13 bases not matched to a gene. The CDR3 protein is CASSYGDREGINEQYF. Here the CDR3 DNA reads TGTGCCAGCAGCTATGGGGACAGGGAAGGAATCAACGAGCAGTACTTC.

V and J are TRBV7-6 and TRBJ1-1; 9 nucleotides align to TRBD1. With 3 bases clipped from V and 5 bases from J, the junction kept 7 bases outside the gene matches. CDR1 and CDR2 (germline): SGHVS, FNYEAQ. This CDR3 comprises 15 residues. The CDR3 region has the DNA TGTGCCAGCAGCTTTAGACAGGGGGGTCTGACTGAAGCTTTCTTT. Protein product: CASSFRQGGLTEAFF.

This rearrangement joins TRBV29-1 to TRBJ1-4; weak D call: TRBD1 (6 bases). The germline gives CDR1 SQVTM, CDR2 ANQGSEA. Between the trimmed V and J ends, which lost 2 bases and 7 bases, there was a span of 8 bases. The CDR3 contains 12 residues. The CDR3 DNA reads as TGCAGCGTTGAATCAGGGGCTGAAAAACTGTTTTTT. Translating gives CSVESGAEKLFF.

The rearrangement joins TRBV6-5 to TRBJ2-7, with no clear D. Trimming cost V 2 bases and J 0 bases, with 11 bases left between them. Germline values: CDR1 MNHEY, CDR2 SVGAGI. The CDR3 has 15 amino acids. Here the CDR3 reads CASSYMFGSSYEQYF. In DNA form, the CDR3 reads TGTGCCAGCAGTTACATGTTTGGCAGCTCCTACGAGCAGTACTTC.

The chain uses TRBV29-1 and TRBJ2-1, with 10 nucleotides matching TRBD2. In germline, CDR1 is SQVTM, CDR2 ANQGSEA. J lost 5 bases, V lost 2 bases, and 15 bases had no gene match. The CDR3 is 18 residues long. The CDR3 DNA is TGCAGCGTTGAACAACCTAGCGGGAGTGCCTTGGAGCACAATGAGCAGTTCTTC. Its protein product is CSVEQPSGSALEHNEQFF.

The J gene is TRBJ1-1, the V gene TRBV5-4; 7 bases agree with TRBD1. Germline loops: CDR1 SGHNT, CDR2 YYREEE (reference sequence). The CDR3 has 14 amino acids. With V trimmed by 4 bases and J by 1 base, 4 bases remained unmatched. The CDR3 DNA is TGTGCCAGCAGCGCCAACAGGGGGAACACTGAAGCTTTCTTT. Translating it yields CASSANRGNTEAFF.

The chain links TRBV4-1 to TRBJ2-7, with 10 nucleotides matching TRBD2. This CDR3 contains 17 residues. Germline loops: CDR1 MGHRA, CDR2 YSYEKL. Unmatched junction bases numbered 10, after V lost 0 bases and J lost 5 bases. CDR3: CASSQDVAGGPADEQYF. The DNA of the CDR3 is TGCGCCAGCAGCCAAGATGTAGCGGGGGGTCCTGCGGACGAGCAGTACTTC.

The chain joins TRBV19 to TRBJ1-5, with D possibly being TRBD1 (5 bases). The length of the CDR3 is 10 residues. Trimming took 11 bases from V and 8 from J, leaving 10 bases between them. Germline loops: CDR1 LNHDA, CDR2 SQIVND (reference sequence). CDR3 sequence (DNA): TGTGCCGGAGGGGTAAAGCCCCAGCATTTT. Its protein product is CAGGVKPQHF.

The chain has TRBV19 and TRBJ1-1; 10 nucleotides match TRBD1. J lost 6 bases, V lost 8 bases, and 6 bases had no gene match. There are 13 residues in the CDR3. CDR1 LNHDA and CDR2 SQIVND come from the germline V gene (reference sequence). In DNA, the CDR3 is TGTGCCAGTCGCGGGACAGGGGCCTCTGAAGCTTTCTTT. Residues: CASRGTGASEAFF.

The chain combines TRBV19 with TRBJ2-5; the D gene is possibly TRBD2 (6 bases). The CDR3 spans 15 residues. Trimming left V 5 bases short and J 2 bases short, with 15 bases between. Germline V CDR1 and CDR2: LNHDA, SQIVND (reference sequence). The CDR3 here is CASSVQAGHQETQYF. CDR3 coding DNA: TGTGCCAGTAGTGTCCAAGCGGGCCATCAAGAGACCCAGTACTTC.

This rearrangement joins TRBV7-3 to TRBJ2-2; maybe TRBD2 (5 bases). V was shortened by 4 bases and J by 11 bases, with 11 bases between the two germline ends. This CDR3 region has 12 residues. Germline lookup yields CDR1 SGHTA and CDR2 FQGTGA. CDR3 region: CASSSRGGELFF. CDR3 coding DNA: TGTGCCAGCAGCTCACGGGGTGGTGAGCTGTTTTTT.

The gene calls are TRBV10-2 and TRBJ2-7; 15 bases map to TRBD2. The germline V gene encodes CDR1 WSHSY and CDR2 SAAADI. CDR3 size: 15 residues. V was pared by 10 bases and J by 4 bases, with 8 bases of the junction left unmatched. The CDR3 loop reads CATRTSGRAKYEQYF. CDR3 nucleotide sequence: TGCGCCACCAGGACTAGCGGGAGGGCCAAGTACGAGCAGTACTTC.

This chain uses TRBV27 with TRBJ2-7, with D unclear. Trimming removed 7 bases from V and 2 bases from J, with 27 bases in between. The CDR3 runs 18 residues. CDR1 MNHEY and CDR2 SMNVEV come from the germline V gene (reference sequence). DNA of the CDR3: TGTGCCAGCAACCCCTTTTACCTAGGCAGCCGTCGTACCTACGAGCAGTACTTC. Its translation is CASNPFYLGSRRTYEQYF.

The genes are TRBV4-1 and TRBJ2-1, with D hard to call. The germline V and J ends were trimmed by 0 bases and 11 bases, with 20 bases remaining between them. The germline V gene has CDR1 MGHRA and CDR2 YSYEKL. The CDR3 loop spans 16 amino acids. CDR3 region: CASSQETSYRLDKQFF. The CDR3 DNA is TGCGCCAGCAGCCAAGAGACGAGTTACCGACTGGATAAGCAGTTCTTC.

The V and J genes are TRBV9 and TRBJ1-1; TRBD1 is a possible D gene (5 bases). The V end lost 3 bases, the J end lost 4 bases, and 16 bases lay between the germline ends. Germline V gene lookup returns CDR1 SGDLS and CDR2 YYNGEE. The CDR3 length is 15 residues. In DNA form, the CDR3 reads TGTGCCAGCAGCGAAAACGGGGGGAGGAGCACTGAAGCTTTCTTT. Translated: CASSENGGRSTEAFF.

The rearrangement uses TRBV11-1 and TRBJ2-7, with D perhaps matching TRBD1 (6 bases). V dropped 6 bases and J dropped 2 bases, with 17 bases sitting between them. The germline gives CDR1 SGHAT, CDR2 FQDESV (reference sequence). The CDR3 extends over 15 amino acids. The CDR3 is CASSFPNQGTYEQYF. For the CDR3, the DNA is TGTGCCAGCAGTTTTCCAAATCAGGGGACCTACGAGCAGTACTTC. Combining the CDR3 with reference TRBV11-1 and TRBJ2-7 gives the whole variable domain EAEVAQSPRYKITEKSQAVAFWCDPISGHATLYWYRQILGQGPELLVQFQDESVVDDSQLPKDRFSAERLKGVDSTLKIQPAELGDSAMYLCASSFPNQGTYEQYFGPGTRLTVT.

The chain is built from TRBV5-1 and TRBJ2-2, with D perhaps matching TRBD1 (6 bases). The ends were cut back, 1 base at V and 5 bases at J, with 15 bases in the middle. The CDR3 spans 16 residues. Germline CDR1 reads SGHRS; CDR2 reads YFSETQ. This CDR3 reads CASSLKFQGRTGELFF. The CDR3 DNA sequence: TGCGCCAGCAGCTTGAAGTTCCAGGGGCGGACCGGGGAGCTGTTTTTT.

J is TRBJ2-1 and V is TRBV6-6, with D perhaps TRBD2 (5 bases). V lost 5 bases and J lost 5, with 13 bases in between. Germline-derived CDR1 and CDR2 are MNHNY and SVGAGI (reference sequence). The CDR3 consists of 14 residues. The CDR3 here is CASSGRRWDNEQFF. The CDR3 DNA sequence: TGTGCCAGCAGTGGCCGGAGGTGGGACAATGAGCAGTTCTTC.

V gene TRBV7-9 combines with J gene TRBJ2-1; 7 bases match TRBD2. This CDR3 is built from 14 residues. After removal of 10 bases from V and 0 bases from J, the junction contained 6 bases not matched to a gene. The germline V gene has CDR1 SEHNR and CDR2 FQNEAQ (reference sequence). CDR3 sequence (DNA): TGTGCCATTCCTAGCGGAAGCTCCTACAATGAGCAGTTCTTC. Translated: CAIPSGSSYNEQFF.

V gene TRBV2 combines with J gene TRBJ1-5; D gene uncertain. This CDR3 has 13 residues. V lost 6 bases, J lost 5 bases, and 11 bases lay in between. CDR1 SNHLY and CDR2 FYNNEI come from the germline V gene. Here the CDR3 reads CASRSSEDQPQHF. In DNA, the CDR3 is TGTGCCAGCAGGAGTTCTGAGGATCAGCCCCAGCATTTT.

The chain carries TRBV7-9 and TRBJ2-4, with D perhaps matching TRBD2 (5 bases). The germline V gene encodes CDR1 SEHNR and CDR2 FQNEAQ (reference sequence). The CDR3 sequence is 14 residues long. V was pared by 5 bases and J by 6 bases, with 14 bases between. The CDR3 sequence: CASSDPGLGNIQYF. CDR3 DNA: TGTGCCAGCAGCGACCCGGGGTTGGGAAACATTCAGTACTTC.

CDR3 DNA: TGTGCCAGCAGCCCCCGCAGTAGCTTTACCCACTACACTGAAGCTTTCTTT. Translating gives CASSPRSSFTHYTEAFF. The genes are TRBV7-3 and TRBJ1-1, with no clear D. The ends were cut back, 5 bases at V and 3 bases at J, with 22 bases in the middle. CDR1 and CDR2 from the germline V gene are SGHTA and FQGTGA. CDR3 length equals 17 residues.